The sequence of this T cell receptor beta chain was determined in a study of cytomegalovirus exposure and HLA in healthy donors. The CDR3 is 13 residues long. Germline CDR1 is SGHDT and CDR2 is YYEEEE. Trimming left V 0 bases short and J 3 bases short, with 5 bases between. This clone was seen a handful of times. The PCR used 60 Vbeta and 13 Jbeta primers. Generated by immunoSEQ multiplex PCR, the TCRdb table keeps only in-frame clones and is missing some. The sample has more than 90,000 clones; 65% to 80% are singletons. This TCR was sampled from a human donor in good health. The genes are TRBV5-6 and TRBJ2-3; TRBD2 is a possible D gene (5 bases). Sequencing was performed on PBMCs. CDR3 residues: CASSLAGTDTQYF. Here the CDR3 DNA reads TGTGCCAGCAGCTTGGCGGGGACAGATACGCAGTATTTT.